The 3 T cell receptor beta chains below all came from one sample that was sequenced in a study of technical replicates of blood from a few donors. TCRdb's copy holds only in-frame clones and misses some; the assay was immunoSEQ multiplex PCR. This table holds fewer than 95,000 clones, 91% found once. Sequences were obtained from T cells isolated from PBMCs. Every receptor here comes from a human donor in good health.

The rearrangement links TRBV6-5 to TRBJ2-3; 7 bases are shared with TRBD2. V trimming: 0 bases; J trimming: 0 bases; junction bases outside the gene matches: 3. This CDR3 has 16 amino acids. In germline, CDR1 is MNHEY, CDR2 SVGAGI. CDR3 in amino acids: CASSYSASGSTDTQYF. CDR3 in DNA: TGTGCCAGCAGTTACTCGGCTAGCGGTAGCACAGATACGCAGTATTTT.

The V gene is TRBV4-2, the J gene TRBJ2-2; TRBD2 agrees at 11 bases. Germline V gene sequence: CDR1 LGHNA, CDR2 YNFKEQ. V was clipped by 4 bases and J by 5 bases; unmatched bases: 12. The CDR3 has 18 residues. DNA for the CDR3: TGTGCCAGCAGCCGATATAGTAGCGGGACTAGCGGAACCGGGGAGCTGTTTTTT. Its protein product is CASSRYSSGTSGTGELFF.

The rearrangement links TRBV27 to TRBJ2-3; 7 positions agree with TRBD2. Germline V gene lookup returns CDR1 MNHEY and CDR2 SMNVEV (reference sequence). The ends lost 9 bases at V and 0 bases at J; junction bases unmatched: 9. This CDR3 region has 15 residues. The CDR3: CASQAGFTSTDTQYF. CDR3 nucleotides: TGTGCCAGTCAAGCGGGGTTTACTAGCACAGATACGCAGTATTTT.